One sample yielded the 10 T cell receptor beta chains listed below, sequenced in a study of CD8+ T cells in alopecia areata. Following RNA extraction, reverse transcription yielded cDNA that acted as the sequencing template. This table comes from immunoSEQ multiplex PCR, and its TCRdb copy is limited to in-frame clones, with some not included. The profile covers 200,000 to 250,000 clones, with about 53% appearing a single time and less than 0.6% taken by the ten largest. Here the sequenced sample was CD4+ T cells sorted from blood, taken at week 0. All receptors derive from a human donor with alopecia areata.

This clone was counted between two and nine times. CDR3 protein: CSARSLGGYEQYF. Written as DNA, the CDR3 is TGCAGCGCCCGGTCCCTTGGGGGCTACGAGCAGTACTTC. V gene TRBV29-1 combines with J gene TRBJ2-7; either TRBD1 or TRBD2 may supply D (5 bases each). This CDR3 has 13 residues. Germline lookup yields CDR1 SQVTM and CDR2 ANQGSEA. V dropped 7 bases and J dropped 3 bases, with 16 bases sitting between them.

The CDR3 reads CASSKLRLAGRETQYF. In DNA form, the CDR3 reads TGTGCCAGCAGCAAACTGCGACTAGCGGGAAGGGAGACCCAGTACTTC. The chain carries TRBV6-6 and TRBJ2-5, with TRBD2 matching over 11 bases. This CDR3 is 16 amino acids long. After removal of 6 bases from V and 5 bases from J, the junction contained 11 bases not matched to a gene. CDR1 is MNHNY, CDR2 SVGAGI, per germline (reference sequence).

The CDR3 DNA sequence: TGTGCCAGCAGCCCGAAGACAAGCACAGATACGCAGTATTTT. Protein: CASSPKTSTDTQYF. The gene calls are TRBV7-3 and TRBJ2-3; D call uncertain. Per the germline V gene, CDR1 is SGHTA and CDR2 is FQGTGA. V lost 5 bases and J 0 bases, leaving 9 bases between the germline ends. CDR3 size: 14 residues.

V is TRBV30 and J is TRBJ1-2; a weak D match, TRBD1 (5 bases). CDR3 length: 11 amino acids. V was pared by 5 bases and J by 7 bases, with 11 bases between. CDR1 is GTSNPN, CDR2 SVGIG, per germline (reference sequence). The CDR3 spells CAWDRDGGYTF. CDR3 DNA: TGTGCCTGGGACAGAGATGGTGGCTACACCTTC. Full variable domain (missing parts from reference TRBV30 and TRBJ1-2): SQTIHQWPATLVQPVGSPLSLECTVEGTSNPNLYWYRQAAGRGLQLLFYSVGIGQISSEVPQNLSASRPQDRQFILSSKKLLLSDSGFYLCAWDRDGGYTFGSGTRLTVV.

CDR3 region: CSAWTGVTEAFF. DNA for the CDR3: TGCAGCGCCTGGACAGGGGTCACTGAAGCTTTCTTT. V and J are TRBV29-1 and TRBJ1-1; 9 nucleotides match TRBD1. With 7 bases clipped from V and 4 bases from J, the junction kept 4 bases outside the gene matches. This CDR3 is 12 amino acids long. The germline CDR1 and CDR2 sequences are SQVTM and ANQGSEA. The variable domain in full, completed from reference TRBV29-1 and TRBJ1-1, reads SAVISQKPSRDICQRGTSLTIQCQVDSQVTMMFWYRQQPGQSLTLIATANQGSEATYESGFVIDKFPISRPNLTFSTLTVSNMSPEDSSIYLCSAWTGVTEAFFGQGTRLTVV.

The CDR3 protein is CASSQDSTSNNYGYTF. The CDR3 DNA reads as TGCGCCAGCAGCCAAGATTCAACGTCCAATAACTATGGCTACACCTTC. V gene TRBV4-1 combines with J gene TRBJ1-2; D gene unclear. The CDR3 loop spans 16 amino acids. The germline V and J ends were trimmed by 0 bases and 1 base, with 12 bases remaining between them. From germline, CDR1 is MGHRA and CDR2 YSYEKL.

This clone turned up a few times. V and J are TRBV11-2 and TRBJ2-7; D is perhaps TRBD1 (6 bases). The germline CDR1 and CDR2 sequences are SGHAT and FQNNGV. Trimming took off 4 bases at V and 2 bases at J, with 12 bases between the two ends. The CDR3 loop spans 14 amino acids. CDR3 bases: TGTGCCAGCAGCTCTATCAGGGGAACCTACGAGCAGTACTTC. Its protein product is CASSSIRGTYEQYF. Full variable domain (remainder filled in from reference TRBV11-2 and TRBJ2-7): EAGVAQSPRYKIIEKRQSVAFWCNPISGHATLYWYQQILGQGPKLLIQFQNNGVVDDSQLPKDRFSAERLKGVDSTLKIQPAKLEDSAVYLCASSSIRGTYEQYFGPGTRLTVT.

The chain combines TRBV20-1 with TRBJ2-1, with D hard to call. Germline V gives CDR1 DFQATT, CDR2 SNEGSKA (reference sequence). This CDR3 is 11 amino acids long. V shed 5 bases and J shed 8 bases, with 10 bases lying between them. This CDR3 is CSAADGHEQFF. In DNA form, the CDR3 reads TGCAGTGCTGCGGACGGCCATGAGCAGTTCTTC.

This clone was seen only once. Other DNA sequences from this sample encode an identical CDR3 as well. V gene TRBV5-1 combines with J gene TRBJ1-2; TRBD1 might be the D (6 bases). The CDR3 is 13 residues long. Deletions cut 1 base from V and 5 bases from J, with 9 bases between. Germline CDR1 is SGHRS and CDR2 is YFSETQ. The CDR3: CASSLTGSYGYTF. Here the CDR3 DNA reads TGCGCCAGCAGCTTGACAGGGAGTTATGGCTACACCTTC. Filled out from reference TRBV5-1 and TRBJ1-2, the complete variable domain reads KAGVTQTPRYLIKTRGQQVTLSCSPISGHRSVSWYQQTPGQGLQFLFEYFSETQRNKGNFPGRFSGRQFSNSRSEMNVSTLELGDSALYLCASSLTGSYGYTFGSGTRLTVV.

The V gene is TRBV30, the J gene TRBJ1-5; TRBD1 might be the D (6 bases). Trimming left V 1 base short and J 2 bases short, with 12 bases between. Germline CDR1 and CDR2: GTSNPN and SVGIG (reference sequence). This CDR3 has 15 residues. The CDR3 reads CAWSDGGPGNQPQHF. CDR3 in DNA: TGTGCCTGGAGTGATGGGGGGCCTGGCAATCAGCCCCAGCATTTT. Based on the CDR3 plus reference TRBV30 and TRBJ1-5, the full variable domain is SQTIHQWPATLVQPVGSPLSLECTVEGTSNPNLYWYRQAAGRGLQLLFYSVGIGQISSEVPQNLSASRPQDRQFILSSKKLLLSDSGFYLCAWSDGGPGNQPQHFGDGTRLSIL.